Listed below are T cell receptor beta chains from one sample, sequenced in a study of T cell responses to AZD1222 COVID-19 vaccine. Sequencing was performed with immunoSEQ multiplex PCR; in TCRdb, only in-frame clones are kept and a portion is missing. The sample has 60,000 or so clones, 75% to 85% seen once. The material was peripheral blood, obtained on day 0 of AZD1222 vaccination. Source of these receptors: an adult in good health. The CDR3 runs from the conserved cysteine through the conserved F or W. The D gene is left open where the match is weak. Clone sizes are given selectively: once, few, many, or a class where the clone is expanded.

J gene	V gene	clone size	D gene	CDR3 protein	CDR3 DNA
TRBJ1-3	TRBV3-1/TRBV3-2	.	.	CASSPRNRVSGNTIYF	TGTGCCAGCAGCCCCCGAAACAGAGTCTCTGGAAACACCATATATTTT
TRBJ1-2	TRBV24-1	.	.	CATSDGRGSHYGYTF	TGTGCCACCAGTGATGGTCGGGGCTCGCACTATGGCTACACCTTC
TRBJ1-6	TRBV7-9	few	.	CASSLDSSPLHF	TGTGCCAGCAGCTTAGACAGTTCACCCCTCCACTTT
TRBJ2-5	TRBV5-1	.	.	CASSPTPWGAQETQYF	TGCGCCAGCAGCCCCACCCCCTGGGGGGCCCAAGAGACCCAGTACTTC
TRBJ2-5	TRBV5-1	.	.	CASSPRIGRIQETQYF	TGCGCCAGCAGCCCTCGTATAGGACGGATCCAAGAGACCCAGTACTTC
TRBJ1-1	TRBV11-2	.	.	CASSYQGLNTEAFF	TGTGCCAGCAGCTACCAAGGACTAAACACTGAAGCTTTCTTT
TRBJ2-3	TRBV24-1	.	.	CATSGGNTDTQYF	TGTGCCACCAGTGGAGGAAACACAGATACGCAGTATTTT
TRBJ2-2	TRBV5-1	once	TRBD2	CASSLTSGSANTGELFF	TGCGCCAGCAGCTTGACTAGCGGAAGCGCGAACACCGGGGAGCTGTTTTTT
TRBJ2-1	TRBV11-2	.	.	CASSSYGRALGNEQFF	TGTGCCAGCAGTTCCTACGGAAGGGCATTAGGGAATGAGCAGTTCTTC
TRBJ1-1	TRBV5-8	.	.	CASSLASGWTFF	TGTGCCAGCAGCTTGGCCTCTGGTTGGACTTTCTTT
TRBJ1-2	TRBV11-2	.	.	CASSLDGGVGYGYTF	TGTGCCAGCAGCTTAGATGGTGGAGTTGGTTATGGCTACACCTTC
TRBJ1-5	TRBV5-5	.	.	CASSSEAQQPQHF	TGTGCCAGCAGCTCGGAGGCGCAGCAGCCCCAGCATTTT
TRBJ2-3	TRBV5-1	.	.	CASSVGLSTDTQYF	TGCGCCAGCAGCGTTGGACTCAGCACAGATACGCAGTATTTT
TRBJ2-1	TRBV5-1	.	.	CASSSPTAHPYNEQFF	TGCGCCAGCAGCTCCCCGACAGCCCATCCCTACAATGAGCAGTTCTTC
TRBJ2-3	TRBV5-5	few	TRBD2	CASSSGTSRSADTQYF	TGTGCCAGCAGCTCCGGGACTAGCCGTTCCGCAGATACGCAGTATTTT
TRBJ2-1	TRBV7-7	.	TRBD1	CASSLGTGRYNEQFF	TGTGCTAGCAGCTTAGGGACAGGACGCTACAATGAGCAGTTCTTC
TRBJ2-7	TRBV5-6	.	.	CASSLLGLSYEQYF	TGTGCCAGCAGCTTGTTAGGTCTCTCCTACGAGCAGTACTTC
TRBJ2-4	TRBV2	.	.	CASTRDVKNIQYF	TGTGCCAGCACCAGGGACGTCAAAAACATTCAGTACTTC
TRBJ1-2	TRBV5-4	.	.	CASSPDQSLRGGYTF	TGTGCCAGCAGCCCTGACCAGAGCCTTCGGGGGGGCTACACCTTC
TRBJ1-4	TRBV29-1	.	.	CSALPGISRNEKLFF	TGCAGCGCCCTCCCGGGTATAAGCCGGAATGAAAAACTGTTTTTT
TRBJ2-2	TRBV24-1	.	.	CATSDRADANTGELFF	TGTGCCACCAGTGATCGAGCGGACGCGAACACCGGGGAGCTGTTTTTT
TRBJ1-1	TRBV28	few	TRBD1	CASKFAGGNTEAFF	TGTGCCAGCAAGTTCGCAGGGGGGAACACTGAAGCTTTCTTT
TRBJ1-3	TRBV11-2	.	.	CASSLQGGNTIYF	TGTGCCAGCAGCCTCCAAGGGGGAAACACCATATATTTT
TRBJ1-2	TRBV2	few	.	CASVMAGRSYGYTF	TGTGCCAGCGTCATGGCAGGGCGTAGCTATGGCTACACCTTC
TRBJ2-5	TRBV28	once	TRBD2	CASRPWGLAGGEGETQYF	TGTGCCAGCAGGCCTTGGGGACTAGCGGGAGGGGAGGGGGAGACCCAGTACTTC
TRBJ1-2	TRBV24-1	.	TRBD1	CATSDGPGTGVGGYTF	TGTGCCACCAGTGATGGTCCCGGGACAGGGGTCGGAGGCTACACCTTC
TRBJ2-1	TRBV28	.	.	CASSLSLNEQFF	TGTGCCAGCAGTTTATCTCTCAATGAGCAGTTCTTC
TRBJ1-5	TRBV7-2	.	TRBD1	CASSFETGGGQPQHF	TGTGCCAGCAGCTTTGAAACAGGGGGAGGTCAGCCCCAGCATTTT
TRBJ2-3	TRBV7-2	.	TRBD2	CASSTGTSGTDTQYF	TGTGCCAGCAGCACCGGGACTAGCGGGACAGATACGCAGTATTTT
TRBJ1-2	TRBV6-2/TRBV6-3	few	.	CASSYQVYGYTF	TGTGCCAGCAGTTATCAAGTGTATGGCTACACCTTC
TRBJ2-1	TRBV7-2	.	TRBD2	CASSLAGLAEYEQFF	TGTGCCAGCAGCTTAGCGGGACTAGCCGAGTATGAGCAGTTCTTC
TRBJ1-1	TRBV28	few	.	CASREVVRRATEAFF	TGTGCCAGCAGAGAGGTCGTGAGACGGGCCACTGAAGCTTTCTTT
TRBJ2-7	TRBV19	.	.	CASSLTGSRYEQYF	TGTGCCAGTAGTTTGACAGGTAGTCGCTACGAGCAGTACTTC
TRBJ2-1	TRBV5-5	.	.	CASSLEVGSDEQFF	TGTGCCAGCAGCTTGGAGGTCGGGAGCGATGAGCAGTTCTTC
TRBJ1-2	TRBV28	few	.	CASSLGREAYGYTF	TGTGCCAGCAGTTTGGGTAGGGAAGCATATGGCTACACCTTC
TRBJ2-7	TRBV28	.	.	CASSSYRWIEQYF	TGTGCCAGCAGTTCCTATAGATGGATCGAGCAGTACTTC
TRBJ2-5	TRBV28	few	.	CASSPKRTVWFFRGSGGEETQYF	TGTGCCAGCAGTCCTAAACGGACAGTTTGGTTTTTTCGGGGGAGTGGTGGGGAAGAGACCCAGTACTTC
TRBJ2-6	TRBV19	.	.	CASSIDKIQGANVLTF	TGTGCCAGTAGTATAGATAAAATCCAGGGGGCCAACGTCCTGACTTTC
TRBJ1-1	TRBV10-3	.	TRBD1	CAISVDRVGTEAFF	TGTGCCATCAGTGTCGACAGGGTTGGCACTGAAGCTTTCTTT
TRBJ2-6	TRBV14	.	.	CASSPLDTGGTGANVLTF	TGTGCCAGCAGCCCCTTGGACACCGGAGGGACTGGGGCCAACGTCCTGACTTTC
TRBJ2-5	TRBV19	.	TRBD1	CASSTRGYQETQYF	TGTGCCAGTAGTACCAGGGGGTATCAAGAGACCCAGTACTTC
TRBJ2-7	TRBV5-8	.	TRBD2	CASSPGLAGVQQYF	TGTGCCAGCAGCCCCGGACTAGCGGGAGTACAGCAGTACTTC
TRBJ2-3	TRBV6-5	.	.	CASSYGQSFSTDTQYF	TGTGCCAGCAGTTATGGACAGTCCTTTAGCACAGATACGCAGTATTTT
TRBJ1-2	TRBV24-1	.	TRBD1	CATSDAAQGEGYGYTF	TGTGCCACCAGTGACGCCGCCCAGGGGGAAGGCTATGGCTACACCTTC
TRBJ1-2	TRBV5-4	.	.	CASSFSNSPPSF	TGTGCCAGCAGCTTCTCCAACTCCCCACCCTCCTTC
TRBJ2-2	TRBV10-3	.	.	CAISFYTGELFF	TGTGCCATCAGTTTCTACACCGGGGAGCTGTTTTTT
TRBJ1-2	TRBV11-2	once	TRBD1	CASSFRGGYTF	TGTGCCAGCAGCTTCAGGGGGGGCTACACCTTC
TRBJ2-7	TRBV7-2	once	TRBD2	CASSLSRGGNQHF	TGTGCCAGCAGCTTATCTCGCGGGGGTAACCAGCACTTC
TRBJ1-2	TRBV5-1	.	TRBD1	CASSLVGTGNYGYTF	TGCGCCAGCAGCTTGGTAGGGACAGGGAACTATGGCTACACCTTC
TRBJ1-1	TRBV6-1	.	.	CASSEEKRTPITEAFF	TGTGCCAGCAGTGAAGAGAAGAGGACACCGATCACTGAAGCTTTCTTT
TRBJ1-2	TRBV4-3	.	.	CASSQTLNLSPGYTF	TGCGCCAGCAGCCAAACTCTTAACCTCTCTCCTGGCTACACCTTC
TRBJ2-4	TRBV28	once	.	CASSLRQGRIIQYF	TGTGCCAGCAGTTTGCGGCAGGGAAGGATCATTCAGTACTTC
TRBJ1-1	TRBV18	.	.	CASSLNSVTEAFF	TGTGCCAGCTCACTCAACAGCGTCACTGAAGCTTTCTTT
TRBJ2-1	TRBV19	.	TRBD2	CASSPRWDYAFF	TGTGCCAGTAGTCCTAGATGGGACTATGCGTTCTTC
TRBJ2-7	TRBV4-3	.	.	CASSQAAAGYSYEQYF	TGCGCCAGCAGCCAAGCTGCAGCGGGTTACTCCTACGAGCAGTACTTC
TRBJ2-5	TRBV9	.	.	CASSVGGLQETQYF	TGTGCCAGCAGCGTAGGGGGTCTCCAAGAGACCCAGTACTTC
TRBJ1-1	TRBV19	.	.	CASGPLGDIRAFF	TGTGCCAGTGGGCCGTTGGGCGATATTAGAGCTTTCTTT